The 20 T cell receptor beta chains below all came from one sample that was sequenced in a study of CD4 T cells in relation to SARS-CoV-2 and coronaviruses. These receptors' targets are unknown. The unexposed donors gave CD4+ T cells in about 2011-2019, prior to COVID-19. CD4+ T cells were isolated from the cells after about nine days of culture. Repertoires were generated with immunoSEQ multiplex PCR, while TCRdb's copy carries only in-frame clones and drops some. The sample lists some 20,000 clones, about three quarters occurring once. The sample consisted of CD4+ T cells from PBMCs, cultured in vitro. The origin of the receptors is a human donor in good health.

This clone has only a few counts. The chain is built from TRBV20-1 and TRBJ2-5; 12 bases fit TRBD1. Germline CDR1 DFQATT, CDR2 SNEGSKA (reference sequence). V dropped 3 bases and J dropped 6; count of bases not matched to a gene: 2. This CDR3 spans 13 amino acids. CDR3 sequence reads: CSASGTGGQTQYF. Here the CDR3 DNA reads TGCAGTGCTAGTGGGACAGGGGGCCAGACCCAGTACTTC.

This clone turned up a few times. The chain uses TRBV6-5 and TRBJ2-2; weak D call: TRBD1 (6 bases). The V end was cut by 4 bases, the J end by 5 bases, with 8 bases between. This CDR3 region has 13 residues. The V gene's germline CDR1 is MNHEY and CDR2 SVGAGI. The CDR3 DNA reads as TGTGCCAGCAGTTCCGGACAGACCGGGGAGCTGTTTTTT. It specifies CASSSGQTGELFF.

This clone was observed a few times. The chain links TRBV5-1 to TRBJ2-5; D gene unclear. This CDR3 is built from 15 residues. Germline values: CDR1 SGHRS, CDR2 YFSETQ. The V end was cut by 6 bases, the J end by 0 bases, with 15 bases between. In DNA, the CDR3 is TGCGCCAGCACTTACCTCGGTACGGACCAAGAGACCCAGTACTTC. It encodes CASTYLGTDQETQYF.

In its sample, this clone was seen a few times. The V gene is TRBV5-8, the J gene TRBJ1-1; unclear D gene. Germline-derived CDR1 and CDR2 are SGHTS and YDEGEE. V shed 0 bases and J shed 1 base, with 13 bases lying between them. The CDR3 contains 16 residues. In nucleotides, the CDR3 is TGTGCCAGCAGCTTGGTTCGGGGTCCGGGGAACACTGAAGCTTTCTTT. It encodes CASSLVRGPGNTEAFF.

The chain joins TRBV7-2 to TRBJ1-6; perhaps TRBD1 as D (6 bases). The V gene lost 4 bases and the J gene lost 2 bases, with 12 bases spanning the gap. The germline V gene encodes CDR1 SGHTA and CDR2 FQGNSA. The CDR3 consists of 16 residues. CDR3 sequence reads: CASSSPTGPYNSPLHF. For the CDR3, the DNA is TGTGCCAGCAGCTCCCCGACAGGCCCCTATAATTCACCCCTCCACTTT.

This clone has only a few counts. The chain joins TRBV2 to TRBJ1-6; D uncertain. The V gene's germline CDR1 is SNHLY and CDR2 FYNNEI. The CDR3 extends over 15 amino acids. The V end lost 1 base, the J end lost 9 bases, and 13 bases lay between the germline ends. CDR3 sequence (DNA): TGTGCCAGCAGTGAAGTCGGTCGGATGCTTTCACCCCTCCACTTT. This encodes CASSEVGRMLSPLHF.

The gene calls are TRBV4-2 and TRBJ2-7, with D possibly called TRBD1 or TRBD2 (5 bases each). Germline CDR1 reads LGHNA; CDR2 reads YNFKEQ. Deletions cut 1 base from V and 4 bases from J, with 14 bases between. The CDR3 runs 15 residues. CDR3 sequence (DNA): TGTGCCAGCAGCCAAGTGGGGGACGCCCCGTACGAGCAGTACTTC. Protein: CASSQVGDAPYEQYF.

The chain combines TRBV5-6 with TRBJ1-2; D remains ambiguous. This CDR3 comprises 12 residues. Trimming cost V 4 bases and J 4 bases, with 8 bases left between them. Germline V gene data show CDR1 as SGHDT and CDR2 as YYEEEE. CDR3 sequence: CASSVVGYGYTF. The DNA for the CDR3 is TGTGCCAGCAGCGTAGTAGGCTATGGCTACACCTTC.

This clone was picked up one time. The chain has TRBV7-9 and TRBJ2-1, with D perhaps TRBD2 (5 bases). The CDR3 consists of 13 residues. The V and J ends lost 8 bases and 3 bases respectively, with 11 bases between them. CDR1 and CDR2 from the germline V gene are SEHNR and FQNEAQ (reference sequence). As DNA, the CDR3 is TGTGCCAGCGGAACCGAGGGCTACAATGAGCAGTTCTTC. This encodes CASGTEGYNEQFF.

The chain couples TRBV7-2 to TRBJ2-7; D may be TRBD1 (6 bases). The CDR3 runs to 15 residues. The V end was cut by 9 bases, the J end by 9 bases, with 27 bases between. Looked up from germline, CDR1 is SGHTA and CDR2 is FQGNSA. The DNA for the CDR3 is TGTGCCAGTAGCCCGGTCGGCGGCAGGGGTGGAGGGCAGTACTTC. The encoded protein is CASSPVGGRGGGQYF.

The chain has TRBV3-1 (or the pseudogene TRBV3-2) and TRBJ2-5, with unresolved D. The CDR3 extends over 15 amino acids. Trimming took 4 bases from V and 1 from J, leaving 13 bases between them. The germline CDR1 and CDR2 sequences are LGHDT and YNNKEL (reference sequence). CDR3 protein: CASSPPPPFQETQYF. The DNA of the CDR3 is TGTGCCAGCAGCCCCCCTCCCCCATTCCAAGAGACCCAGTACTTC.

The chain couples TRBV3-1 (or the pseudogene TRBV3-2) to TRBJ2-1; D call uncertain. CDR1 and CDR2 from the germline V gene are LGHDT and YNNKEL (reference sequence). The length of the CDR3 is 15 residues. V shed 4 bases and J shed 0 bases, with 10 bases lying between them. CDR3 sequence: CASSRAPPSYNEQFF. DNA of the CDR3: TGTGCCAGCAGCCGCGCACCACCCTCCTACAATGAGCAGTTCTTC.

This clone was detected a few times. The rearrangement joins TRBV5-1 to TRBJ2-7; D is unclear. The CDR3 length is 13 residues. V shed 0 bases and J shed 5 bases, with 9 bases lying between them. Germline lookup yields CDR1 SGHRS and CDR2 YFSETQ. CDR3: CASSLGSTDEQYF. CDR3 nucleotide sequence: TGCGCCAGCAGCTTGGGCAGTACTGACGAGCAGTACTTC.

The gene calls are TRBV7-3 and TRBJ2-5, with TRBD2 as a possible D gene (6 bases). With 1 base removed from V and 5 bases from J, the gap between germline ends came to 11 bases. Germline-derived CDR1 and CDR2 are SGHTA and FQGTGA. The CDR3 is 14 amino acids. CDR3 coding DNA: TGTGCCAGCAGCTTAAGAGGCGGGGCGGAGACCCAGTACTTC. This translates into CASSLRGGAETQYF.

The CDR3 loop reads CASSSNRAQTGETQYF. CDR3 DNA sequence: TGTGCCAGCAGCTCAAACAGGGCCCAAACGGGGGAGACCCAGTACTTC. The gene calls are TRBV7-9 and TRBJ2-5; D may be TRBD1 (6 bases). Trimming removed 4 bases at V and 5 bases at J, with 20 bases between. The CDR3 length is 16 residues. Germline V CDR1 and CDR2: SEHNR, FQNEAQ (reference sequence).

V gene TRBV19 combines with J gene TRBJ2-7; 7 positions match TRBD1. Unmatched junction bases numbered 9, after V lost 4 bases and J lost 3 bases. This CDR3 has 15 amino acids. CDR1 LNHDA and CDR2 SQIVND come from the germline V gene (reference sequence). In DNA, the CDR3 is TGTGCCAGTAGTACCCCCGGGACAGACATCTACGAGCAGTACTTC. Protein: CASSTPGTDIYEQYF.

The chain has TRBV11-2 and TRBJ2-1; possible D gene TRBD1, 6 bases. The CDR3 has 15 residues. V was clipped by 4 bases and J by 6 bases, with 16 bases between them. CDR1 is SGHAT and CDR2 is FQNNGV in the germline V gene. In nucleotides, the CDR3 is TGTGCCAGCAGCTCCGACGGGTGGGGGCGCAATGAGCAGTTCTTC. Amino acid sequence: CASSSDGWGRNEQFF. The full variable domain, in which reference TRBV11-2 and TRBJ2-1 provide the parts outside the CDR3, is EAGVAQSPRYKIIEKRQSVAFWCNPISGHATLYWYQQILGQGPKLLIQFQNNGVVDDSQLPKDRFSAERLKGVDSTLKIQPAKLEDSAVYLCASSSDGWGRNEQFFGPGTRLTVL.

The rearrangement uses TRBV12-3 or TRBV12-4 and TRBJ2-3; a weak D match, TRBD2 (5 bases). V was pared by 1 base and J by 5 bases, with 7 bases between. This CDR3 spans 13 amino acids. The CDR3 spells CASSLVGRDTQYF. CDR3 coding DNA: TGTGCCAGCAGTTTAGTAGGGAGAGATACGCAGTATTTT.

This CDR3 is CASSLPGGAYEQYF. As DNA, the CDR3 is TGTGCCAGCAGCCTCCCCGGCGGGGCCTACGAGCAGTACTTC. V is TRBV6-2 or TRBV6-3 and J is TRBJ2-7; maybe TRBD2 (6 bases). CDR3 size: 14 residues. The germline gives CDR1 MNHEY, CDR2 SVGEGT. With 6 bases removed from V and 2 bases from J, the gap between germline ends came to 14 bases.

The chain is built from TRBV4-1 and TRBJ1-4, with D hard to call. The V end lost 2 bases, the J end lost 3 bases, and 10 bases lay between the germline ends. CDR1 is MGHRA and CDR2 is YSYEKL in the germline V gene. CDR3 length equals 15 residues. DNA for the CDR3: TGCGCCAGCAGCCAACCGGGCAGGTCTAATGAAAAACTGTTTTTT. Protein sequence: CASSQPGRSNEKLFF.